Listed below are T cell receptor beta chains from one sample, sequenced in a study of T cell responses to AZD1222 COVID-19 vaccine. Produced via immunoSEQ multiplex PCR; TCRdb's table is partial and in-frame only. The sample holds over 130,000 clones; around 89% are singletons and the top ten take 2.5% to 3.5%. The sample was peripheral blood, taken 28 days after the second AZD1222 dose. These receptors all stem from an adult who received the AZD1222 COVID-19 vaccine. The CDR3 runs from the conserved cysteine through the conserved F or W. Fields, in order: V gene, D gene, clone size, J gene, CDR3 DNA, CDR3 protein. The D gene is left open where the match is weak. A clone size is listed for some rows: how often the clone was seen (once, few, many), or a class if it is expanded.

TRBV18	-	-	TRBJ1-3	TGTGCCAGCTCACCACTACCGGGGCCCTCTGGAAACACCATATATTTT	CASSPLPGPSGNTIYF
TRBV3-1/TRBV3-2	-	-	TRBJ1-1	TGTGCCAGCAGCCAAGCGGAGATAGGTCTCAGGGGTGAAGCTTTCTTT	CASSQAEIGLRGEAFF
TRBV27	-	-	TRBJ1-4	TGTGCCAGCAGTTTCCACCCCGCGGATCGGCGGAATGAAAAACTGTTTTTT	CASSFHPADRRNEKLFF
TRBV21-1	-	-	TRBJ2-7	TGTGCCAGCAATCCTGCGACAGGGGCCCACGAGCAGTACTTC	CASNPATGAHEQYF
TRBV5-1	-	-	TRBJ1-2	TGCGCCAGCAGCTTGGAAGGGGGGAGGACTGGCTACACCTTC	CASSLEGGRTGYTF
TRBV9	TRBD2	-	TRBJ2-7	TGTGCCAGCAGCGTAGGCGGGAGGGACCACGAGCAGTACTTC	CASSVGGRDHEQYF
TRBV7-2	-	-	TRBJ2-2	TGTGCCAGCAGCTCTGGGGCCAGCCCCGGGGAGCTGTTTTTT	CASSSGASPGELFF
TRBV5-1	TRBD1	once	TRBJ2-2	TGCGCCAGCGGAGAGACAGGGGTAGGGACCGGGGAGCTGTTTTTT	CASGETGVGTGELFF
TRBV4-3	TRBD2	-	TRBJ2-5	TGCGCCAGCAGCCAAGATTGGCTAGCGGGGGGAAACCAGTACTTC	CASSQDWLAGGNQYF
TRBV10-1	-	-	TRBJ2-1	TGCGCCAGCAGTGTTCTCTCAGGGGACAATGAGCAGTTCTTC	CASSVLSGDNEQFF
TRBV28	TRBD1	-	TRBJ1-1	TGTGCCAGCAGTTTCTCCGGGACAGCGAACACTGAAGCTTTCTTT	CASSFSGTANTEAFF
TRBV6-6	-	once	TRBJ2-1	TGTGCCAGCAGTCCGACCCTGAATGAGCAGTTCTTC	CASSPTLNEQFF
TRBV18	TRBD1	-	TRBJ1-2	TGTGCCAGCGCACAGGGGACGACCCTAAATGGCTACACCTTC	CASAQGTTLNGYTF
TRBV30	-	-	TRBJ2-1	TGTGCCTGGAGGCTCGATCACGGTAATGAGCAGTTCTTC	CAWRLDHGNEQFF
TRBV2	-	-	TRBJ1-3	TGTGCCAGCCGCTCAGGAGCCCGGATGGGTGGAAACACCATATATTTT	CASRSGARMGGNTIYF
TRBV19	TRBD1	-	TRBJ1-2	TGTGCCAGTAGGGGGACAGCTCATGGCTACACCTTC	CASRGTAHGYTF
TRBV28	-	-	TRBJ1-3	TGTGCCAGCAGTTCCAGTGCCTCTGGAAACACCATATATTTT	CASSSSASGNTIYF
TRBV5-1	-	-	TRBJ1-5	TGCGCCAGCAGCTTGGGAGGGCTCGATCAGCCCCAGCATTTT	CASSLGGLDQPQHF
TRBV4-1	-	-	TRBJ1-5	TGCGCCAGCAGCCAAGTCCCCCCAACCCAGGGAGCTTATAGCAATCAGCCCCAGCATTTT	CASSQVPPTQGAYSNQPQHF